The 21 T cell receptor beta chains below come from one sample, sequenced in a study of T cell clonality in common variable immunodeficiency. Only in-frame clones appear in the TCRdb table, and some are missing; sequencing was by immunoSEQ multiplex PCR. The data show about 66,000 clones, with none appearing a single time. Material for sequencing was peripheral blood mononuclear cells. These receptors originate from a person between 18 and 75 years old in good health.

This clone appeared many times. Incomplete CDR3 DNA: TGTGCCAGCAGCTTAGGGACTAGCGACGAGACC. Its protein is CASSLGTSDET. In full, the CDR3 reads CASSLGTSDETQYF. The genes are TRBV7-2 and TRBJ2-5, with 9 bases aligning to TRBD2. The read gets to within 3 residues of the CDR3 end, and the germline J gene fills in the rest. The CDR3 spans 14 residues. CDR1 SGHTA and CDR2 FQGNSA come from the germline V gene. J lost 5 bases, V lost 1 base, and 2 bases had no gene match.

This clone was seen at least ten times. The CDR3 extends 3 residues past the end of the read, so its final part is completed from the germline J gene. This chain links TRBV19 with TRBJ2-7; 7 nucleotides align to TRBD1. The CDR3 has 13 amino acids. V lost 7 bases to trimming and J lost 6 bases; unmatched junction nucleotides: 9. Per germline, CDR1 LNHDA and CDR2 SQIVND (reference sequence). The part of the CDR3 DNA that was read is TGTGCCAGTAAGGACAGGTCTGTCTCCGAG. Translation: CASKDRSVSE. The entire CDR3 reads CASKDRSVSEQYF.

Note on this clone: The CDR3 end is not reached by the read, which stops 3 residues before it; the germline J gene fills it in. V is TRBV5-1 and J is TRBJ2-5; TRBD2 might be the D (6 bases). Germline CDR1 is SGHRS and CDR2 is YFSETQ. Trimming took 4 bases from V and 0 from J, leaving 13 bases between them. The length of the CDR3 is 15 residues. Here the CDR3 reads CASSPLAGYQETQYF. CDR3 DNA (partial): TGCGCCAGCAGCCCACTAGCAGGGTACCAAGAGACC.

This clone occurred many times. The CDR3 end lies 3 residues beyond the end of the read and is filled in from the germline J gene. The chain has TRBV6-4 and TRBJ2-3; the match to TRBD2 covers 7 bases. The CDR3 is made up of 14 amino acids. Trimming at V came to 0 bases and at J to 3 bases, leaving 0 bases not matched to a gene. Germline CDR1 and CDR2: MRHNA and SNTAGT. This chain's CDR3 is CASSDSRETDTQYF. Incomplete CDR3 DNA: TGTGCCAGCAGTGACTCGCGGGAGACAGATACG.

This clone came up many times. The read falls 3 residues short of the CDR3 end, and the missing part is taken from the germline J gene. This rearrangement joins TRBV19 to TRBJ2-5; 12 bases agree with TRBD2. Germline-derived CDR1 and CDR2 are LNHDA and SQIVND (reference sequence). J lost 2 bases, V lost 0 bases, and 7 bases had no gene match. CDR3 size: 18 residues. The CDR3 loop reads CASSIDLTSGRRQETQYF. Incomplete CDR3 DNA: TGTGCCAGTAGTATAGATCTTACTAGCGGGAGGAGGCAAGAGACC.

This clone was recorded many times. Sequencing ends 3 residues short of the CDR3 end; the germline J gene provides the rest. This chain connects TRBV5-1 to TRBJ2-1; 9 bases agree with TRBD2. From germline, CDR1 is SGHRS and CDR2 YFSETQ. V lost 5 bases to trimming and J lost 1 base; unmatched junction nucleotides: 10. The CDR3 totals 17 residues. The CDR3 loop reads CASRSPTSGLSYNEQFF. The part of the CDR3 DNA that was read is TGCGCCAGCAGATCCCCTACTAGCGGGTTATCCTACAATGAG.

This clone was seen many times. The read falls 3 residues short of the CDR3 end, and the missing part is taken from the germline J gene. The V gene is TRBV7-9, the J gene TRBJ1-1; 9 bases line up with TRBD1. CDR3 length equals 15 residues. CDR1 SEHNR and CDR2 FQNEAQ come from the germline V gene (reference sequence). V lost 5 bases and J lost 5; bases outside the gene matches: 9. CDR3 bases read: TGTGCCAGCAGCACCCCCGGGACAGGGTCGACTGAA. It specifies CASSTPGTGSTE. The full CDR3 protein is CASSTPGTGSTEAFF.

Many counts were recorded for this clone. The read gets to within 3 residues of the CDR3 end, and the germline J gene fills in the rest. This rearrangement joins TRBV30 to TRBJ2-7; possibly TRBD2 for D (6 bases). The V and J ends lost 2 bases and 1 base respectively, with 12 bases between them. The CDR3 is 14 residues long. Germline loops: CDR1 GTSNPN, CDR2 SVGIG (reference sequence). CDR3 residues: CAWSKGLGSYEQYF. The sequenced CDR3 bases are TGTGCCTGGAGTAAGGGACTGGGATCCTACGAG.

This clone was seen repeatedly, ten times or more. The read comes to an end 3 residues before the CDR3 does, leaving the germline J gene to fill in the end. The V call is TRBV30, the J call TRBJ1-3; D call uncertain. The CDR3 covers 15 residues. Germline lookup yields CDR1 GTSNPN and CDR2 SVGIG (reference sequence). V was pared by 0 bases and J by 2 bases, with 11 bases between. The part of the CDR3 DNA that was read is TGTGCCTGGAGTGTACGTCGGGGAACTGGAAACACC. Amino acid sequence: CAWSVRRGTGNT. The complete CDR3 protein is CAWSVRRGTGNTIYF.

This clone was recorded many times. Read data end 3 residues before the CDR3 end; the end is taken from the germline J gene. The J gene is TRBJ2-1, the V gene TRBV5-5; 10 bases are shared with TRBD1. The CDR3 is 15 residues long. J lost 2 bases, V lost 6 bases, and 5 bases had no gene match. The germline CDR1 and CDR2 sequences are SGHKS and YYEKEE (reference sequence). CDR3 DNA, as far as it was read: TGTGCCAGCACCGCCGGGACAGGGGCCTACAATGAG. Translation gives CASTAGTGAYNE. The entire CDR3 protein reads CASTAGTGAYNEQFF.

In this sample, this clone turned up many times. The CDR3 is cut off 3 residues early in the read; its end comes from the germline J gene. The gene calls are TRBV5-1 and TRBJ2-2, with 7 bases lining up with TRBD1. This CDR3 is built from 16 residues. Germline CDR1 reads SGHRS; CDR2 reads YFSETQ. Unmatched junction bases numbered 11, after V lost 4 bases and J lost 5 bases. The CDR3 DNA, read in part, is TGCGCCAGCAGCACCAGACAGGGAAAGGTTACCGGGGAG. It yields the protein CASSTRQGKVTGE. The entire CDR3 protein reads CASSTRQGKVTGELFF.

This clone was detected ten times or more. The sequence runs out 3 residues before the end of the CDR3; the remainder is reconstructed from the germline J gene. V is TRBV5-6 and J is TRBJ1-1, with D perhaps matching TRBD1 (5 bases). This CDR3 comprises 12 residues. Germline V gives CDR1 SGHDT, CDR2 YYEEEE. The CDR3 DNA, read in part, is TGTGCCAGCAGCTTGCGTCAGGGTCGG. Amino acids: CASSLRQGR. The full CDR3 protein reads CASSLRQGRAFF. The full variable domain, in which reference TRBV5-6 and TRBJ1-1 provide the parts outside the CDR3, is DAGVTQSPTHLIKTRGQQVTLRCSPKSGHDTVSWYQQALGQGPQFIFQYYEEEERQRGNFPDRFSGHQFPNYSSELNVNALLLGDSALYLCASSLRQGRAFFGQGTRLTVV.

This clone was counted ten times or more. The sequenced CDR3 bases are TGTGCCAGCAGCCAAGTTGCAGGGAATCAGCCC. Translated, it gives CASSQVAGNQP. The CDR3 as a whole reads CASSQVAGNQPQHF. This chain connects TRBV4-2 to TRBJ1-5, with D possibly TRBD1 on 5 matching bases. The read comes to an end 3 residues before the CDR3 does, leaving the germline J gene to fill in the end. Trimming left V 1 base short and J 4 bases short, with 8 bases between. The CDR3 is made up of 14 amino acids. Germline lookup yields CDR1 LGHNA and CDR2 YNFKEQ.

At least ten counts were recorded for this clone. Sequencing ends 3 residues short of the CDR3 end; the germline J gene provides the rest. V and J are TRBV11-3 and TRBJ2-1; perhaps TRBD2 as D (6 bases). This CDR3 spans 15 amino acids. CDR1 SGHNT and CDR2 YENEEA come from the germline V gene. Deletions cut 2 bases from V and 2 bases from J, with 10 bases between. The CDR3 bases that were read are TGTGCCAGCAGCTTAAGATCGGGGGCCTACAATGAG. Protein product: CASSLRSGAYNE. The whole CDR3 region reads CASSLRSGAYNEQFF.

This clone appeared many times. The read halts 3 residues ahead of the CDR3 end, with the missing end drawn from the germline J gene. The rearrangement links TRBV5-1 to TRBJ1-1; 9 bases fit TRBD1. Germline V lookup: CDR1 SGHRS, CDR2 YFSETQ. V trimming: 4 bases; J trimming: 0 bases; junction bases outside the gene matches: 4. CDR3 length: 15 amino acids. The chain's CDR3 is CASSNGQGMNTEAFF. Incomplete CDR3 DNA: TGCGCCAGCAGCAACGGACAGGGGATGAACACTGAA.

This clone was seen ten or more times. This chain's CDR3 is CASSPLRGTEAFF. CDR3 DNA (partial): TGTGCCAGCAGCCCTCTCAGGGGCACTGAA. The rearrangement links TRBV5-6 to TRBJ1-1; D is perhaps TRBD1 (6 bases). The sequence runs out 3 residues before the end of the CDR3; the remainder is reconstructed from the germline J gene. Trimming cost V 4 bases and J 4 bases, with 11 bases left between them. This CDR3 is 13 amino acids long. In germline, CDR1 is SGHDT, CDR2 YYEEEE.

This clone was counted ten times or more. Sequencing ends 3 residues short of the CDR3 end; the germline J gene provides the rest. The chain has TRBV30 and TRBJ1-5; D may be TRBD1 (5 bases). The V gene lost 1 base and the J gene lost 6 bases, with 7 bases spanning the gap. The CDR3 spans 12 residues. Per the germline V gene, CDR1 is GTSNPN and CDR2 is SVGIG (reference sequence). The CDR3 region is CAWSAGVQPQHF. CDR3 DNA, as far as it was read: TGTGCCTGGAGTGCGGGGGTTCAGCCC.

This clone was counted ten times or more. The read finishes 3 residues shy of the CDR3 end, and the germline J gene is used to complete it. The chain combines TRBV7-2 with TRBJ1-6, with 8 bases identical to TRBD1. CDR3 length: 14 residues. With 3 bases clipped from V and 7 bases from J, the junction kept 2 bases outside the gene matches. Germline V gene sequence: CDR1 SGHTA, CDR2 FQGNSA. CDR3 DNA, as far as it was read: TGTGCCAGCAGCTTGACAGGGGCCAATTCACCC. It specifies CASSLTGANSP. The entire CDR3 protein is CASSLTGANSPLHF.

This clone has a count of ten or more. The CDR3 spells CSVRTSGGYEQYF. CDR3 DNA (partial): TGCAGCGTAAGGACTAGCGGGGGCTACGAG. The rearrangement links TRBV29-1 to TRBJ2-7; TRBD2 agrees at 13 bases. The read is 3 residues too short to cover the CDR3 end, so that end is filled in from the germline J gene. J gave up 3 bases and V 6 bases, and 2 bases lay outside the gene matches. Germline CDR1 reads SQVTM; CDR2 reads ANQGSEA. The CDR3 is 13 residues long.

This clone was found many times. With the read ending 3 residues before the CDR3 end, the germline J gene is used to fill in that end. This chain joins TRBV18 and TRBJ2-7; 9 bases line up with TRBD1. There are 15 residues in the CDR3. CDR1 and CDR2 (germline): KGHSH, LQKENI. The V and J ends lost 1 base and 4 bases, in that order; junction bases with no gene match: 5. The covered CDR3 bases are TGTGCCAGCTCACCACGGGGGACAGGGAAATACGAG. Translated, it gives CASSPRGTGKYE. The whole CDR3 region reads CASSPRGTGKYEQYF.

This clone was detected only a few times. The read ends 3 residues shy of where the CDR3 ends; the end is completed using the germline J gene. V gene TRBV7-9 combines with J gene TRBJ2-3, with D perhaps matching TRBD1 (6 bases). CDR3 length: 13 amino acids. Germline CDR1 is SEHNR and CDR2 is FQNEAQ (reference sequence). The ends were cut back, 8 bases at V and 1 base at J, with 10 bases in the middle. CDR3 bases read: TGTGCCAGCTTAAGGACAGGCACAGATACG. Amino acids: CASLRTGTDT. The whole CDR3 protein reads CASLRTGTDTQYF.